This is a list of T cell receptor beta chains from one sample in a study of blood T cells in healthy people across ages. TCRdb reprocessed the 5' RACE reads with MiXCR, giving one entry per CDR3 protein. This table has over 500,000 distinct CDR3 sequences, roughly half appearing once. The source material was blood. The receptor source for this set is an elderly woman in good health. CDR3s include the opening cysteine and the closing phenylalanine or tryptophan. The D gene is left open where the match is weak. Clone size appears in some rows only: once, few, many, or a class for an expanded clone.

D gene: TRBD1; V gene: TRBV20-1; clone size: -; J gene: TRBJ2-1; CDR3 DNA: TGCAGTGCCCCGACAGGGACCTACAATGAGCAGTTCTTC; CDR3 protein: CSAPTGTYNEQFF
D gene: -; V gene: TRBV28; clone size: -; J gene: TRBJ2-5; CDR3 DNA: TGTGCCAGCAGCGGACCCGCGGGAGAGACCCAGTACTTC; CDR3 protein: CASSGPAGETQYF
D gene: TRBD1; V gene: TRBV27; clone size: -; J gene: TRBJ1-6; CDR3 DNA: TGTGCCAGCAGTTTATCGGGCAGGGGGAAGTCACCCCTCCACTTT; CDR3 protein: CASSLSGRGKSPLHF
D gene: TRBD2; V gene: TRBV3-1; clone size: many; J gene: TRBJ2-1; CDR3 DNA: TGTGCCAGCAGTCCCGGGACTAGCGGGATGGGGGGGGCCAACAATGAGCAGTTCTTC; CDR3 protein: CASSPGTSGMGGANNEQFF
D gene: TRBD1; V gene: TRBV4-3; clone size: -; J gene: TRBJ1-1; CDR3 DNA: TGCGCCAGCAGCACGGACAGGGCGGTCACTGAAGCTTTCTTT; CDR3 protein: CASSTDRAVTEAFF
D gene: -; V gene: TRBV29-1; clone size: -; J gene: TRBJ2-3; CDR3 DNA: TGCAGCGTTGAAAGGCATTCAGGGGATACGCAGTATTTT; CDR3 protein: CSVERHSGDTQYF
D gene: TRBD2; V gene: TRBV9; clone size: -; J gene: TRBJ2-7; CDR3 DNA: TGTGCCAGCAGCCCGGGACTAGCGGGAGGTGGCGAGCAGTACTTC; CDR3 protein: CASSPGLAGGGEQYF
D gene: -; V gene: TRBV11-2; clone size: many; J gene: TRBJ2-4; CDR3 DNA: TGTGCCAGCAGCGCAGGACGGTTTCAATTGTACTTC; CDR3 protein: CASSAGRFQLYF
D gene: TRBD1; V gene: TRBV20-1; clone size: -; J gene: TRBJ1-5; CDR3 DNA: TGCAGTGCTAGACTCGACAGGGGCCAGTGGAATCAGCCCCAGCATTTT; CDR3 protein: CSARLDRGQWNQPQHF
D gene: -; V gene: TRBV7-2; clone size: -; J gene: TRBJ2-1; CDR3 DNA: TGTGCCAGCAGGGGCGGGGGCCACAATGAGCAGTTCTTC; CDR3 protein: CASRGGGHNEQFF
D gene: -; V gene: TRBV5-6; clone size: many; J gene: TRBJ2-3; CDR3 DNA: TGTGCCAGCAGCTTTAGACGGGATACGCAGTATTTT; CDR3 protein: CASSFRRDTQYF
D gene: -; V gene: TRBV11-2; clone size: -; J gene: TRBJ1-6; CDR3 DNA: TGTGCCAGCAGCCGACGGGGGGACGGGAATTCACCCCTCCACTTT; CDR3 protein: CASSRRGDGNSPLHF
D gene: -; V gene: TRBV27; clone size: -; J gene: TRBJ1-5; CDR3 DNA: TGTGCCAGCAGTTTATGGTTCAAGGGAGGAGGGAATGTACAGCCCCAGCATTTT; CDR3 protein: CASSLWFKGGGNVQPQHF
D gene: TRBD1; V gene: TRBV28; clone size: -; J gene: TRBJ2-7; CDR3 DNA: TGTGCCAGCAGAGAGGCAGGGGGCGCGGCGCCCTACGAGCAGTACTTC; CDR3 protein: CASREAGGAAPYEQYF
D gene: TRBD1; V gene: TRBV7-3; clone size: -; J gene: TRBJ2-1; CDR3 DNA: TGTGCCAGCAGAGCCTTAGGGACAGGGGCCGACAATGAGCAGTTCTTC; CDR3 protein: CASRALGTGADNEQFF
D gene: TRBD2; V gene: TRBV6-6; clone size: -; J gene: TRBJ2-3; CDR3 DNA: TGTGCCAGCAGTTACGGGGCTAGCGGATACACAGATACGCAGTATTTT; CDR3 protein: CASSYGASGYTDTQYF
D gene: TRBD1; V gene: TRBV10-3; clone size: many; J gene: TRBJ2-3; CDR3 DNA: TGTGCCATCACCACGACAGGGGCAGATACGCAGTATTTT; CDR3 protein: CAITTTGADTQYF
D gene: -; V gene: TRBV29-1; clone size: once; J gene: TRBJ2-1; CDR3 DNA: TGCAGCGCCATACTAGTTACGTATGAGCAGTTCTTC; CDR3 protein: CSAILVTYEQFF
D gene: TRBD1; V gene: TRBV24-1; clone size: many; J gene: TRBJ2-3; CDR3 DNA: TGTGCCACCAGTGATTCGACAGGGAGTTTTATCACAGATACGCAGTATTTT; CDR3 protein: CATSDSTGSFITDTQYF
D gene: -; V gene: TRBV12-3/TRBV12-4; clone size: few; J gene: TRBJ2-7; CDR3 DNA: TGTGCCAGCAGTTTATTAGAGCCCCGAGAGCAGTACTTC; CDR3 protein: CASSLLEPREQYF
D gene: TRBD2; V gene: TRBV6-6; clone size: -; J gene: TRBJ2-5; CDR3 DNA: TGTGCCAGCAGTTACCGCGGGGGAGAGACCCAGTACTTC; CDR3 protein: CASSYRGGETQYF
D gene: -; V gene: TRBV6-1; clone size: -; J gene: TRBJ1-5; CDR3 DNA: TGTGCCAGCAGTGAACGGGAGGGAGGCGGCAATCAGCCCCGGCATTTT; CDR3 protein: CASSEREGGGNQPRHF
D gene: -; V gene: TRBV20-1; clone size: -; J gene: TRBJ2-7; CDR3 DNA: TGCAGTGCTTACGGGGCACGGACCCTACCCTACGAGCAGTACTTC; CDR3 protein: CSAYGARTLPYEQYF
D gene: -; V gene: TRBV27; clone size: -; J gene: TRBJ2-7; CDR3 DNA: TGTGCCAGTAGGAGGGAGTTAGCGGTCTCCTACGAGCAGTACTTC; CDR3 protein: CASRRELAVSYEQYF
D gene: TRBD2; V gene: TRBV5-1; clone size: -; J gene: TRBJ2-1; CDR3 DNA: TGCGCCAGCAGCTTGATGACTAGCGGGAAGGCTGAGCAGTTCTTC; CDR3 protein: CASSLMTSGKAEQFF